The rows below give T cell receptor beta chains drawn from one sample of a study of shared clonotypes between healthy human individuals. Data came from immunoSEQ multiplex PCR; TCRdb stores just in-frame clones and leaves some out. The table includes about 2.4 million clones, around nine tenths detected once. The sequenced sample was naive CD4+ T cells sorted from blood. Receptors originate from a young man in good health. CDR3s include the opening cysteine and the closing phenylalanine or tryptophan. Some rows mark clone size as missing; the rest say once, few, many or name a class of expanded clone.

TRBV14 - CASSRSSGNTIYF
TRBV30 - CAWSSGSPDTQYF
TRBV28 - CASRRPGTIPGELFF
TRBV5-1 - CASSSSQVTYEQYF
TRBV9 - CASSPGTGGNQPQHF
TRBV20-1 once CSARILDEQFF
TRBV15 - CATRLGRATDTQYF
TRBV6-1 - CASSLNTGLGQPQHF
TRBV13 - CASSLRVGASYNSPLHF
TRBV7-9 - CASSPQGEGNQPQHF
TRBV5-6 - CASSHGRRFSYEQYF
TRBV7-9 - CASSREGAGYEQYF
TRBV19 - CASSPGGARYNEQFF
TRBV30 once CAWSVSGDRGNSPLHF
TRBV5-8 - CASSLGTRTSGSSEQYF
TRBV11-2 - CASSLAFGQNYGYTF
TRBV5-4 - CASSLVGAEAYEQYF
TRBV9 - CASSLGGGGPGELFF
TRBV6-5 - CASRRGGGSYEQYF
TRBV19 once CASSIQSSGNTIYF
TRBV6-5 - CASTETGRGYTF
TRBV4-3 - CASSPSGVRGNTDTQYF
TRBV7-2 - CASSKKDGLNSPLHF
TRBV2 - CASSFPAHGSGQPQHF
TRBV6-4 - CASSDSFVAGELFF
TRBV7-2 - CASSLELGLSNTGELFF
TRBV30 - CAWSVAAYEQFF